This T cell receptor beta chain came from a study of blood T cells in healthy people across ages. PCR was performed a second time for about 6 to 12 cycles using a sample-barcoded 5' primer and a J-beta primer mix. MiXCR was run by TCRdb on the 5' RACE reads, yielding one entry per CDR3 protein. The sample yields hundreds of thousands of distinct CDR3 sequences, roughly 64% seen once. CDR3 size: 15 residues. CDR1 MNHEY and CDR2 SMNVEV come from the germline V gene (reference sequence). Deletions cut 6 bases from V and 1 base from J, with 16 bases between. The specimen sequenced was blood. This TCR derives from a young man in good health. This chain links TRBV27 with TRBJ2-7; D possibly uses TRBD1 or TRBD2 (6 bases each). CDR3 sequence (DNA): TGTGCCAGCAGACCGGGGGCCCTGGAGTCCTACGAGCAGTACTTC. This sequence encodes CASRPGALESYEQYF.